This TCR beta chain is drawn from a study of T cell responses to AZD1222 COVID-19 vaccine. Sequenced by immunoSEQ multiplex PCR; TCRdb stores in-frame clones only, minus some. Among 150,000 to 200,000 clones, 94% were seen once, and the ten largest hold about 1.5%. Pooled together were second doses at about 4 or about 12 weeks. This clone appeared a few times. Antigen specificity is unknown. This CDR3 spans 13 amino acids. Germline V CDR1 and CDR2: MDHEN, SYDVKM. Trimming left V 2 bases short and J 4 bases short, with 5 bases between. Broader study findings: Reportedly, close to half of spike-specific TCRs are directed against unmutated variant regions. Seropositive at baseline were only a handful of AZD1222 recipients. Spike as a whole was targeted by vaccine-associated CD4 TCRs, dominant at 160-218 and 743-854.

Sample: peripheral blood, taken 28 days after the second AZD1222 dose. The rearrangement uses TRBV28 and TRBJ2-2; D remains ambiguous. This TCR derives from an adult who received the AZD1222 COVID-19 vaccine. In nucleotides, the CDR3 is TGTGCCAGCAGTTTAGGCCTCACCGGGGAGCTGTTTTTT. This gives the protein CASSLGLTGELFF. Full variable domain (outside the CDR3, taken from reference TRBV28 and TRBJ2-2): DVKVTQSSRYLVKRTGEKVFLECVQDMDHENMFWYRQDPGLGLRLIYFSYDVKMKEKGDIPEGYSVSREKKERFSLILESASTNQTSMYLCASSLGLTGELFFGEGSRLTVL.